The next 2 T cell receptor beta chains were all read from a single sample in a study of patients and donors after allogeneic stem cell transplantation. A single record per CDR3 protein comes from TCRdb applying MiXCR to the RT-PCR reads. Found here are about 200,000 distinct CDR3 sequences, 35% to 45% of them singletons; the top ten hold roughly 10%. Sequencing used blood, either unsorted or a sorted T cell fraction (not recorded which). These receptors originate from a human donor who was either an allogeneic HSCT recipient or a stem cell or donor lymphocyte infusion donor (not recorded which). It is not recorded whose cells these are; they may come from a transplant donor.

This clonotype was observed a handful of times. This chain joins TRBV28 and TRBJ1-3; the D gene is possibly TRBD1 (6 bases). In germline, CDR1 is MDHEN, CDR2 SYDVKM. The CDR3 contains 14 residues. Between the trimmed V and J ends, which lost 4 bases and 4 bases, there was a span of 11 bases. The DNA of the CDR3 is TGTGCCAGCAGTTGGTCAGGGGTGGGAAACACCATATATTTT. Encoded protein: CASSWSGVGNTIYF.

The chain couples TRBV12-3 or TRBV12-4 to TRBJ1-2; no clear D gene. There are 13 residues in the CDR3. Trimming shortened V by 5 bases and J by 8 bases, and 15 bases separated the two germline ends. CDR3 protein: CASSPASRGGYTF. The CDR3 DNA is TGTGCCAGCAGTCCCGCAAGTCGGGGAGGCTACACCTTC.